The 2 T cell receptor beta chains in this list originate from one sample, sequenced in a study of blood T cell repertoires in COVID-19. Here immunoSEQ multiplex PCR was the method, and the copy in TCRdb shows in-frame clones only, minus some. The sample lists some 370,000 clones; around 87% were seen once. Sequenced: peripheral blood. These receptors came from a woman in her thirties with COVID-19, enrolled during active disease.

The V and J genes are TRBV6-5 and TRBJ2-7; D is perhaps TRBD2 (8 bases). This CDR3 is 13 amino acids long. The germline V gene has CDR1 MNHEY and CDR2 SVGAGI. V lost 1 base and J lost 7, with 11 bases in between. The CDR3 sequence: CASSYLAGQEQYF. The CDR3 DNA reads as TGTGCCAGCAGTTACTTAGCGGGACAGGAGCAGTACTTC.

V gene TRBV9 combines with J gene TRBJ2-3; D call uncertain. This CDR3 spans 13 amino acids. Germline V gives CDR1 SGDLS, CDR2 YYNGEE. Trimming took off 3 bases at V and 2 bases at J, with 7 bases between the two ends. This chain's CDR3 is CASSGALTDTQYF. The CDR3 DNA is TGTGCCAGCAGCGGAGCCCTCACAGATACGCAGTATTTT. The full variable domain, rest sourced from reference TRBV9 and TRBJ2-3, is DSGVTQTPKHLITATGQRVTLRCSPRSGDLSVYWYQQSLDQGLQFLIQYYNGEERAKGNILERFSAQQFPDLHSELNLSSLELGDSALYFCASSGALTDTQYFGPGTRLTVL.